A single sample gave rise to the 31 T cell receptor beta chains below, sequenced in a study of blood T cell repertoires in COVID-19. Assay: immunoSEQ multiplex PCR; the TCRdb copy retains only in-frame clones and omits some. Here the sample spans 270,000 or so clones, approximately 81% being singletons. Material for sequencing was peripheral blood. Receptor source: a woman between 18 and 29 years old with acute or convalescent COVID-19.

This chain joins TRBV21-1 and TRBJ1-5; the table's D gene call, TRBD1, was not cross checked with the DNA. TRBV21-1 is a documented pseudogene. This CDR3 is built from 16 residues. As DNA, the CDR3 is TGTGCCAGCAGCATGAAGGCCCCAGGGGGTAATCAGCCCCAGCATTTT. Protein: CASSMKAPGGNQPQHF.

This clone was picked up a small number of times. This CDR3 is also generated by other DNA sequences in the sample. The chain recombines TRBV5-6 with TRBJ2-3; TRBD1 matches at 8 bases. V gave up 4 bases and J gave up 3 bases; unmatched junction bases: 1. The CDR3 has 13 residues. Germline V gene data show CDR1 as SGHDT and CDR2 as YYEEEE. The CDR3 sequence is CASSRQGTDTQYF. For the CDR3, the DNA is TGTGCCAGCAGCCGACAGGGGACAGATACGCAGTATTTT. Drawing the rest from reference TRBV5-6 and TRBJ2-3, the complete variable domain is DAGVTQSPTHLIKTRGQQVTLRCSPKSGHDTVSWYQQALGQGPQFIFQYYEEEERQRGNFPDRFSGHQFPNYSSELNVNALLLGDSALYLCASSRQGTDTQYFGPGTRLTVL.

This chain connects TRBV28 to TRBJ1-3, with TRBD1 identical over 9 bases. The germline V gene encodes CDR1 MDHEN and CDR2 SYDVKM. J gave up 0 bases and V 6 bases, and 12 bases lay outside the gene matches. The CDR3 is 18 amino acids. CDR3 region: CASSHGTGFLSSGNTIYF. CDR3 nucleotides: TGTGCCAGCAGCCACGGGACAGGGTTTTTGAGCTCTGGAAACACCATATATTTT.

This clone was detected only once. The CDR3 loop reads CASSRPGQSYEQYF. Here the CDR3 DNA reads TGTGCCAGCAGCCGACCGGGACAGTCCTACGAGCAGTACTTC. The chain joins TRBV6-5 to TRBJ2-7; 7 positions agree with TRBD1. This CDR3 region has 14 residues. CDR1 and CDR2 (germline): MNHEY, SVGAGI. J lost 1 base, V lost 6 bases, and 6 bases had no gene match.

This chain joins TRBV6-6 and TRBJ2-1; TRBD2 agrees at 8 bases. Trimming at V came to 5 bases and at J to 0 bases, leaving 9 bases not matched to a gene. Looked up from germline, CDR1 is MNHNY and CDR2 is SVGAGI (reference sequence). The CDR3 loop spans 17 amino acids. The CDR3 DNA sequence: TGTGCCAGCAGTCCCCGACTAGCGCTAAGCTCCTACAATGAGCAGTTCTTC. Translated, it gives CASSPRLALSSYNEQFF.

The chain joins TRBV29-1 to TRBJ2-3; 7 bases fit TRBD1. Per the germline V gene, CDR1 is SQVTM and CDR2 is ANQGSEA. This CDR3 region has 12 residues. The CDR3 DNA reads as TGCAGGAAGGTACAGGGGAGAGATACGCAGTATTTT. Its protein is CRKVQGRDTQYF.

V and J are TRBV28 and TRBJ1-1; 8 bases are shared with TRBD1. Unmatched junction bases numbered 5, after V lost 1 base and J lost 4 bases. Germline-derived CDR1 and CDR2 are MDHEN and SYDVKM. The CDR3 is made up of 15 amino acids. The CDR3 protein is CASSLSDRESTEAFF. In DNA, the CDR3 is TGTGCCAGCAGTTTATCGGACAGGGAGAGCACTGAAGCTTTCTTT.

This rearrangement joins TRBV27 to TRBJ2-7; 7 bases are a match to TRBD1. This CDR3 is built from 14 residues. V was clipped by 5 bases and J by 2 bases; unmatched bases: 6. Germline loops: CDR1 MNHEY, CDR2 SMNVEV (reference sequence). This CDR3 is CASSPSTGTYEQYF. The CDR3 coding sequence is TGTGCCAGCAGTCCATCGACAGGGACCTACGAGCAGTACTTC.

This rearrangement joins TRBV4-3 to TRBJ2-7; TRBD1 matches at 11 bases. From germline, CDR1 is LGHNA and CDR2 YSLEER. J was trimmed by 3 bases and V by 1 base; bases with no gene match: 5. The CDR3 totals 16 residues. The CDR3 here is CASSQGPGQGGYEQYF. For the CDR3, the DNA is TGCGCCAGCAGCCAAGGGCCGGGACAGGGGGGCTACGAGCAGTACTTC.

The chain has TRBV11-2 and TRBJ2-5, with 10 nucleotides matching TRBD2. The CDR3 loop spans 19 amino acids. After removal of 6 bases from V and 6 bases from J, the junction contained 22 bases not matched to a gene. Looked up from germline, CDR1 is SGHAT and CDR2 is FQNNGV. Here the CDR3 DNA reads TGTGCCAGCAGTTATATAGCGGGAGGCACGGCCTCTGGCCGAAAGACCCAGTACTTC. Its protein is CASSYIAGGTASGRKTQYF.

This chain joins TRBV27 and TRBJ2-1; 8 nucleotides agree with TRBD2. Trimming removed 1 base from V and 7 bases from J; junction bases left unmatched: 9. Germline-derived CDR1 and CDR2 are MNHEY and SMNVEV (reference sequence). There are 16 residues in the CDR3. CDR3 nucleotides: TGTGCCAGCAGTTTATTTAGGCCTAGCGGGTTAAATGAGCAGTTCTTC. It codes for CASSLFRPSGLNEQFF.

This clone was seen a few times. This chain's CDR3 is CASSLVYSGTGRGNTEAFF. The CDR3 nucleotides are TGTGCCAGCAGCTTAGTGTACTCCGGGACAGGGAGAGGTAACACTGAAGCTTTCTTT. The genes are TRBV13 and TRBJ1-1, with TRBD1 identical over 9 bases. CDR1 and CDR2 (germline): PRHDT, FYEKMQ (reference sequence). There are 19 residues in the CDR3. V trimming: 1 base; J trimming: 2 bases; junction bases outside the gene matches: 14.

This chain joins TRBV7-6 and TRBJ2-3; 10 bases agree with TRBD2. Trimming removed 2 bases from V and 1 base from J; junction bases left unmatched: 0. Germline V lookup: CDR1 SGHVS, CDR2 FNYEAQ. This CDR3 is 15 amino acids long. CDR3 residues: CASSLLAGGTDTQYF. The CDR3 DNA is TGTGCCAGCAGCTTACTAGCGGGGGGCACAGATACGCAGTATTTT.

The V and J genes are TRBV12-3 or TRBV12-4 and TRBJ1-1; D not resolved. V lost 1 base, J lost 3 bases, and 6 bases lay in between. There are 13 residues in the CDR3. CDR3 nucleotides: TGTGCCAGCAGTTTAGTGGGAGACACTGAAGCTTTCTTT. Translating it yields CASSLVGDTEAFF.

The chain employs TRBV5-1 and TRBJ2-5; maybe TRBD1 (6 bases). The ends were cut back, 4 bases at V and 2 bases at J, with 9 bases in the middle. This CDR3 region has 13 residues. Germline V gene lookup returns CDR1 SGHRS and CDR2 YFSETQ. The DNA for the CDR3 is TGCGCCAGCAGCCCACAGGGTCAAGAGACCCAGTACTTC. The encoded protein is CASSPQGQETQYF.

The rearrangement joins TRBV15 to TRBJ1-4; 7 nucleotides agree with TRBD1. V shed 0 bases and J 3 bases; nucleotides not matched to a gene: 7. This CDR3 has 17 residues. CDR1 is LNHNV, CDR2 YYDKDF, per germline (reference sequence). The CDR3 spells CATSREGTGAANEKLFF. The CDR3 DNA reads as TGTGCCACCAGCAGAGAGGGTACAGGGGCGGCTAATGAAAAACTGTTTTTT.

The rearrangement joins TRBV7-9 to TRBJ2-1, with D perhaps matching TRBD2 (5 bases). Looked up from germline, CDR1 is SEHNR and CDR2 is FQNEAQ (reference sequence). This CDR3 region has 19 residues. Trimming shortened V by 5 bases and J by 0 bases, and 23 bases separated the two germline ends. The CDR3 nucleotides read TGTGCCAGCAGCCCCGGACTTTGGAGAAGTAGGAGCTCCTACAATGAGCAGTTCTTC. Translation: CASSPGLWRSRSSYNEQFF. Variable domain in full (rest from reference TRBV7-9 and TRBJ2-1): DTGVSQNPRHKITKRGQNVTFRCDPISEHNRLYWYRQTLGQGPEFLTYFQNEAQLEKSRLLSDRFSAERPKGSFSTLEIQRTEQGDSAMYLCASSPGLWRSRSSYNEQFFGPGTRLTVL.

This rearrangement joins TRBV15 to TRBJ1-4, with unresolved D. Deletions cut 0 bases from V and 7 bases from J, with 9 bases between. Germline CDR1 and CDR2: LNHNV and YYDKDF (reference sequence). The CDR3 covers 14 residues. CDR3 coding DNA: TGTGCCACCAGCAGAGATGCCCGGGTTGAAAAACTGTTTTTT. This sequence encodes CATSRDARVEKLFF. The whole variable domain, filled in from reference TRBV15 and TRBJ1-4, reads DAMVIQNPRYQVTQFGKPVTLSCSQTLNHNVMYWYQQKSSQAPKLLFHYYDKDFNNEADTPDNFQSRRPNTSFCFLDIRSPGLGDTAMYLCATSRDARVEKLFFGSGTQLSVL.

This rearrangement joins TRBV6-6 to TRBJ1-2; D perhaps matches TRBD1 (6 bases). Trimming shortened V by 5 bases and J by 5 bases, and 12 bases separated the two germline ends. Germline V CDR1 and CDR2: MNHNY, SVGAGI (reference sequence). The CDR3 loop spans 13 amino acids. The CDR3 region is CASSPTGQYGYTF. CDR3 coding DNA: TGTGCCAGCAGTCCCACCGGACAGTATGGCTACACCTTC.

V is TRBV3-1 (or the pseudogene TRBV3-2) and J is TRBJ2-4; TRBD1 matches 7 bases. Germline CDR1 is LGHDT and CDR2 is YNNKEL (reference sequence). The CDR3 is 14 amino acids. With V trimmed by 1 base and J by 4 bases, 1 base remained unmatched. The chain's CDR3 is CASSQGTGKNIQYF. The CDR3, as DNA: TGTGCCAGCAGCCAAGGGACAGGTAAAAACATTCAGTACTTC.

The V gene is TRBV11-2, the J gene TRBJ1-1; D not resolved. The germline CDR1 and CDR2 sequences are SGHAT and FQNNGV. The CDR3 loop spans 13 amino acids. Trimming cost V 4 bases and J 8 bases, with 14 bases left between them. The DNA of the CDR3 is TGTGCCAGCAGCTCAGGACTGGGTTTGGAAGCTTTCTTT. Protein sequence: CASSSGLGLEAFF.

The rearrangement links TRBV10-3 to TRBJ2-1; D is uncertain. The CDR3 contains 11 residues. The V gene's germline CDR1 is ENHRY and CDR2 SYGVKD. V was cut by 10 bases and J by 8 bases, with 12 bases left in between. The CDR3, as DNA: TGTGCCACCTATTATAGAGATGAGCAGTTCTTC. Translation gives CATYYRDEQFF.

The chain uses TRBV7-8 and TRBJ2-4; D is perhaps TRBD2 (5 bases). Germline values: CDR1 SGHVS, CDR2 FQNEAQ. This CDR3 spans 12 amino acids. V was clipped by 5 bases and J by 6 bases, with 8 bases between them. CDR3 sequence: CASSLSGNIQYF. CDR3 DNA sequence: TGTGCCAGCAGCCTAAGCGGAAACATTCAGTACTTC.

This clone appeared once. The J gene is TRBJ1-1, the V gene TRBV28, with D unresolved. This CDR3 comprises 12 residues. Germline V lookup: CDR1 MDHEN, CDR2 SYDVKM. The V and J ends lost 2 bases and 5 bases respectively, with 6 bases between them. This chain's CDR3 is CASSLKETEAFF. The CDR3 DNA sequence: TGTGCCAGCAGTTTAAAAGAGACTGAAGCTTTCTTT.

This chain connects TRBV11-2 to TRBJ2-7, with 10 bases that match TRBD2. The CDR3 length is 18 residues. The V and J ends lost 3 bases and 0 bases, in that order; junction bases with no gene match: 11. The germline gives CDR1 SGHAT, CDR2 FQNNGV. CDR3 bases: TGTGCCAGCAGCTTCGGGGCGGACCTAGCGGGGGACTCCTACGAGCAGTACTTC. This codes for CASSFGADLAGDSYEQYF.

This clone was observed a few times. The chain couples TRBV6-4 to TRBJ2-1, with a possible D match to TRBD2 (5 bases). Germline-derived CDR1 and CDR2 are MRHNA and SNTAGT. The CDR3 length is 15 residues. V gave up 0 bases and J gave up 6 bases, with 12 bases separating them. The CDR3 region has the DNA TGTGCCAGCAGTGACTCCGAGGGAGAAGGCAATGAGCAGTTCTTC. Protein sequence: CASSDSEGEGNEQFF.

The CDR3 DNA sequence: TGTGCCAGCAGTCAAGCGGGACAAAGCTACGAGCAGTACTTC. Translated, it gives CASSQAGQSYEQYF. The chain links TRBV6-2 or TRBV6-3 to TRBJ2-7, with D perhaps matching TRBD2 (7 bases). Germline V gene sequence: CDR1 MNHEY, CDR2 SVGEGT. Trimming stripped 5 bases from V and 3 bases from J, with 14 bases between. This CDR3 region has 14 residues.

The V gene is TRBV6-5, the J gene TRBJ1-6; D possibly corresponds to TRBD1 (6 bases). CDR1 and CDR2 from the germline V gene are MNHEY and SVGAGI. V was clipped by 2 bases and J by 7 bases, with 15 bases between them. The CDR3 runs to 16 residues. The CDR3 here is CASSYGAGARNSPLHF. The CDR3 bases are TGTGCCAGCAGTTACGGGGCAGGGGCAAGGAATTCACCCCTCCACTTT.

The chain links TRBV4-3 to TRBJ2-1, with 12 nucleotides matching TRBD2. This CDR3 has 16 amino acids. CDR1 is LGHNA, CDR2 YSLEER, per germline. Trimming cost V 2 bases and J 8 bases; bases outside gene matches: 7. Written as DNA, the CDR3 is TGCGCCAGCAGCCAACTAGCGGGAGGGTTTGGTGATGAGCAGTTCTTC. This sequence encodes CASSQLAGGFGDEQFF.

The chain links TRBV24-1 to TRBJ1-2; the D gene is possibly TRBD1 (6 bases). The CDR3 consists of 11 residues. Trimming shortened V by 10 bases and J by 5 bases, and 10 bases separated the two germline ends. In germline, CDR1 is KGHDR, CDR2 SFDVKD. As DNA, the CDR3 is TGTGCCACACAGGGATCTTATGGCTACACCTTC. It is translated as CATQGSYGYTF.

The chain has TRBV10-3 and TRBJ2-1; TRBD2 aligns across 12 bases. The CDR3 sequence is 15 residues long. The V segment lost 4 bases and the J segment 4 bases; nucleotides outside the gene matches: 2. CDR1 is ENHRY, CDR2 SYGVKD, per germline. As DNA, the CDR3 is TGTGCCATCAGTGGGACTAGCGGGACGTACAATGAGCAGTTCTTC. This sequence encodes CAISGTSGTYNEQFF.